This is a list of T cell receptor beta chains from one sample in a study of T cells in Graves' hyperthyroidism and ophthalmopathy. TCRdb itself ran the multiplex PCR reads through MiXCR, one entry per CDR3 protein. This sample has 700,000 or so distinct CDR3 sequences, with less than 20% found just once. Source material: blood. The receptors were sampled from a man aged 18 to 35 with Graves' hyperthyroidism. Both conserved end residues are part of each CDR3. The order of the fields is clone size, V gene, D gene, J gene, CDR3 protein, CDR3 DNA. A D gene is named only where the DNA matches it firmly. Size values are once, few and many counts, or a class for expanded clones, and some rows have none.

.	TRBV11-3	.	TRBJ2-3	CASNPRGPSDTQYF	TGTGCCAGCAACCCGCGCGGGCCCTCAGATACGCAGTATTTT
many	TRBV28	.	TRBJ1-1	CASSLWQEYTEAFF	TGTGCCAGCAGCCTATGGCAGGAGTACACTGAAGCTTTCTTT
many	TRBV2	.	TRBJ1-5	CASSGHRVDQPQHF	TGTGCCAGCAGTGGGCATAGGGTGGATCAGCCCCAGCATTTT
many	TRBV28	TRBD1	TRBJ2-3	CASSFLGTGTQYF	TGTGCCAGCAGTTTTCTAGGGACAGGTACGCAGTATTTT
.	TRBV20-1	TRBD2	TRBJ2-7	CSASPGLANGEQYF	TGCAGTGCTAGCCCCGGACTAGCGAACGGCGAGCAGTACTTC
many	TRBV30	.	TRBJ1-1	CAWSPTGPEAFF	TGTGCCTGGAGTCCCACAGGGCCTGAAGCTTTCTTT
.	TRBV6-2/TRBV6-3	.	TRBJ1-4	CASGTHPHNPIRQEKLFF	TGTGCCAGCGGGACACATCCGCATAATCCCATTCGACAGGAAAAACTGTTTTTT
many	TRBV5-5	.	TRBJ1-5	CASSLTGTVNQPQHF	TGTGCCAGCAGCTTAACCGGGACGGTCAATCAGCCCCAGCATTTT
many	TRBV5-1	TRBD1	TRBJ2-7	CASSFSTGAYEQYF	TGCGCCAGCAGCTTCTCGACAGGGGCCTACGAGCAGTACTTC
many	TRBV12-3/TRBV12-4	TRBD1	TRBJ2-7	CASSLRPTGGYGEQYF	TGTGCCAGCAGCCTGAGGCCCACAGGGGGCTATGGCGAGCAGTACTTC
.	TRBV5-1	TRBD2	TRBJ2-1	CASSWNSGSYNEQFF	TGCGCCAGCAGCTGGAATAGCGGGAGTTACAATGAGCAGTTCTTC
.	TRBV20-1	TRBD2	TRBJ2-7	CSASLLRTSGSYEQYF	TGCAGTGCTAGCCTACTTCGGACTAGCGGGAGTTACGAGCAGTACTTC
many	TRBV20-1	.	TRBJ1-2	CSARTPAEEYTF	TGCAGTGCTAGGACACCCGCTGAGGAATATACCTTC
many	TRBV7-9	TRBD2	TRBJ2-2	CASSLERAGGSPGTGELFF	TGTGCCAGCAGCTTAGAAAGGGCTGGCGGGAGTCCGGGCACCGGGGAGCTGTTTTTT
many	TRBV27	.	TRBJ2-3	CASWKSGTDTQYF	TGTGCCAGCTGGAAGTCTGGCACAGATACGCAGTATTTT
.	TRBV5-1	.	TRBJ2-1	CASSLVGGMYNEQFF	TGCGCCAGCAGCTTGGTGGGCGGGATGTACAATGAGCAGTTCTTC
many	TRBV3-1	.	TRBJ2-3	CASSLALGADTQYF	TGTGCCAGCAGCCTGGCCTTGGGGGCAGATACGCAGTATTTT